This T cell receptor (beta chain) was profiled in a study of identifying expanded T cells in peripheral blood. Findings of the study overall: Technical replicates showed about 1.2 changed clones; approximately 2 weeks around 15; four weeks 19.

Worth noting for this clone: Its target is unknown.

The germline V gene encodes CDR1 SGHTA and CDR2 FQGNSA. The CDR3 has 15 amino acids. The V end lost 4 bases, the J end lost 12 bases, and 19 bases lay between the germline ends. The assay was immunoSEQ multiplex PCR, and TCRdb's table has in-frame clones only and misses some. Among more than 95,000 clones listed, roughly 84% were seen once. No infections or other immune events were documented during collection. The gene calls are TRBV7-2 and TRBJ1-6; D is possibly TRBD1 (5 bases). What was sequenced was blood. The sequence was collected from a person aged 18 to 69 in good health. CDR3: CASSSTMPQGLPLHF. The CDR3 DNA is TGTGCCAGCAGCTCCACCATGCCCCAGGGTTTACCCCTCCACTTT.